This TCR beta chain derives from a study of blood T cells in healthy people across ages. Broader study findings: Age showed a roughly linear inverse relationship with TCR beta diversity per million T cells.

V lost 1 base to trimming and J lost 6 bases; unmatched junction nucleotides: 7. Per the germline V gene, CDR1 is MNHEY and CDR2 is SVGAGI. CDR3 size: 15 residues. Comment on this clonotype: The antigen remains undetermined.

Through a sample-barcoded 5' primer and a J-beta primer mix, a second PCR was run for roughly 6 to 12 cycles. Any given sample supplied a minimum of 3 million CDR3-containing paired-end reads. TCRdb reanalysed the 5' RACE reads using MiXCR and keeps one entry per CDR3 protein. The profile shows about 1,400,000 distinct CDR3 sequences, roughly 59% of them singletons. Sequenced input: blood. The sequence was collected from a man younger than 35 in good health. V and J are TRBV6-5 and TRBJ1-2; 8 bases are a match to TRBD1. CDR3 in amino acids: CASSYLGGQGNGYTF. As DNA, the CDR3 is TGTGCCAGCAGTTACTTGGGAGGACAGGGCAATGGCTACACCTTC.